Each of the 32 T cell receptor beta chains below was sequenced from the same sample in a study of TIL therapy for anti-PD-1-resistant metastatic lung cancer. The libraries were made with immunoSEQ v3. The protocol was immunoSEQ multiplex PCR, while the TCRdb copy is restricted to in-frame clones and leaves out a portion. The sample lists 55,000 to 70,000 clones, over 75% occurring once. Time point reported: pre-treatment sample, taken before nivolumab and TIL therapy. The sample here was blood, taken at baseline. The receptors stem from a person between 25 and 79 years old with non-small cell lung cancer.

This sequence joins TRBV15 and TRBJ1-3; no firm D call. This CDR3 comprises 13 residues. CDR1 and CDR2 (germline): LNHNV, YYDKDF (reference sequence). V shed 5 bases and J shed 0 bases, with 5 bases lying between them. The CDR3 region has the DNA TGTGCCACCAGCGGGGACTCTGGAAACACCATATATTTT. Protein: CATSGDSGNTIYF.

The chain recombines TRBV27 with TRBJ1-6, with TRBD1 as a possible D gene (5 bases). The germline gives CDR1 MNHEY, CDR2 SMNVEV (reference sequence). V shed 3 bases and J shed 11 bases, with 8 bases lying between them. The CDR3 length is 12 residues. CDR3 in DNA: TGTGCCAGCAGTTTGGGGGGTACACCCCTCCACTTT. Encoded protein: CASSLGGTPLHF.

In DNA, the CDR3 is TGCGCCAGCAGTGAGCTAACAATGGATACGCAGTATTTT. Residues: CASSELTMDTQYF. The chain carries TRBV10-1 and TRBJ2-3; D not resolved. This CDR3 is built from 13 residues. Germline CDR1 WNHNN, CDR2 SYGVQD (reference sequence). With 2 bases removed from V and 6 bases from J, the gap between germline ends came to 9 bases.

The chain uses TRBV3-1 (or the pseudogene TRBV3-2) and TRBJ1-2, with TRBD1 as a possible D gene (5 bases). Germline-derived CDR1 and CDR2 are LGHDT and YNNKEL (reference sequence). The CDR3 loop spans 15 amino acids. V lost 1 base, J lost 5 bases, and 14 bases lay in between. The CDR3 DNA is TGTGCCAGCAGCCAAGTTTCCGACAGTAGATATGGCTACACCTTC. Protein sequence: CASSQVSDSRYGYTF.

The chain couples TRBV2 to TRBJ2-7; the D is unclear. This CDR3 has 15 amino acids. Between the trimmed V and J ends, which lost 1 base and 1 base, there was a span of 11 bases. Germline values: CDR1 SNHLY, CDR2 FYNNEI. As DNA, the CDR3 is TGTGCCAGCAGTGAAGTGCTTAGTGGGTCCTACGAGCAGTACTTC. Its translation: CASSEVLSGSYEQYF.

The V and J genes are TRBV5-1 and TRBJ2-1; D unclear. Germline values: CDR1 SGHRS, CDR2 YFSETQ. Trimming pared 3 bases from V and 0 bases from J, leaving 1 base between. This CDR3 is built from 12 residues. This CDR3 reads CASSYSYNEQFF. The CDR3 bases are TGCGCCAGCAGCTACTCCTACAATGAGCAGTTCTTC.

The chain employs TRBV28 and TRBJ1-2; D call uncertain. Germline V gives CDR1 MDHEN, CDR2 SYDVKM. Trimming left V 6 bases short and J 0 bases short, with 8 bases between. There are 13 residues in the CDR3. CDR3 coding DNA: TGTGCCAGCAGACTAGATACTAACTATGGCTACACCTTC. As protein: CASRLDTNYGYTF.

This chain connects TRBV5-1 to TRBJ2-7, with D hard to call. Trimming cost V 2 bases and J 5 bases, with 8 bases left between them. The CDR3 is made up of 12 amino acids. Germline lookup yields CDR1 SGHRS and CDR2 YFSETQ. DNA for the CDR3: TGCGCCAGCAGCTTAGAGAATCACGAGCAGTACTTC. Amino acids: CASSLENHEQYF.

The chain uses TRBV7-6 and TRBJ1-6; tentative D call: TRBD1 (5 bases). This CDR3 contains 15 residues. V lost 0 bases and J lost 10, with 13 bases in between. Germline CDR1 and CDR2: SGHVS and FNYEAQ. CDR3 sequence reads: CASSLAYDSLSPLHF. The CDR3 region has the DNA TGTGCCAGCAGCTTAGCTTACGACAGCCTGTCACCCCTCCACTTT.

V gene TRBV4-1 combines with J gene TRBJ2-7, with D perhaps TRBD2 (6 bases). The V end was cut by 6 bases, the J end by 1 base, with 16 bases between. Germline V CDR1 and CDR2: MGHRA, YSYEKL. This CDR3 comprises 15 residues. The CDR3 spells CASSLNRDFSYEQYF. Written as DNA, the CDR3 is TGCGCCAGCAGTCTCAACCGGGACTTTTCCTACGAGCAGTACTTC.

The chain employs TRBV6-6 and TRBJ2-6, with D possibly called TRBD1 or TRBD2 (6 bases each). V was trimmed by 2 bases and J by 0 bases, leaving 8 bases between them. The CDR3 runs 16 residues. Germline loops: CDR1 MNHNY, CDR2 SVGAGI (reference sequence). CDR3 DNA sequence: TGTGCCAGCAGTTACGGAGGGGGCTCTGGGGCCAACGTCCTGACTTTC. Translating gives CASSYGGGSGANVLTF.

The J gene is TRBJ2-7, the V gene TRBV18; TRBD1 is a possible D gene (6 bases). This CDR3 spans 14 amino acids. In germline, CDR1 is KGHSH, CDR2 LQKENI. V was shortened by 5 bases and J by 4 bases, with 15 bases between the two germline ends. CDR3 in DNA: TGTGCCAGCTCATGGGCTGGACAGACGTACGAGCAGTACTTC. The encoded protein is CASSWAGQTYEQYF.

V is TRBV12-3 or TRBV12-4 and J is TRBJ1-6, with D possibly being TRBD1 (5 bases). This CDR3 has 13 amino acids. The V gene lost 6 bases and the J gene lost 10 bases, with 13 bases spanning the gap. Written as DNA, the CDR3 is TGTGCCAGCAGAGACAGTTTTGGCTCACCCCTCCACTTT. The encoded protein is CASRDSFGSPLHF.

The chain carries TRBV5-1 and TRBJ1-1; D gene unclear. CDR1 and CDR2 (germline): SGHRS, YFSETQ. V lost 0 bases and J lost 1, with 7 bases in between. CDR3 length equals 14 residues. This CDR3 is CASSLAGRNTEAFF. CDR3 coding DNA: TGCGCCAGCAGCTTGGCAGGTCGGAACACTGAAGCTTTCTTT.

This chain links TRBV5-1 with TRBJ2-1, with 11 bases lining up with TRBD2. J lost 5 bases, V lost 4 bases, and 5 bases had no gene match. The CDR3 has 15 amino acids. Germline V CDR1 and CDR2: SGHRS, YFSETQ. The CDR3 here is CASSPGLADDNEQFF. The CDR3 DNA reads TGCGCCAGCAGCCCGGGACTAGCGGATGACAATGAGCAGTTCTTC.

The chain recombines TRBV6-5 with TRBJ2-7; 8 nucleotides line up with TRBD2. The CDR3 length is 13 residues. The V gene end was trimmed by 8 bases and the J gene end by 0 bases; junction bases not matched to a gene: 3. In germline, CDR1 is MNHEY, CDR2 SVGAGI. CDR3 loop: CASRAGGSYEQYF. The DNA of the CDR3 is TGTGCCAGCCGGGCGGGGGGCTCCTACGAGCAGTACTTC.

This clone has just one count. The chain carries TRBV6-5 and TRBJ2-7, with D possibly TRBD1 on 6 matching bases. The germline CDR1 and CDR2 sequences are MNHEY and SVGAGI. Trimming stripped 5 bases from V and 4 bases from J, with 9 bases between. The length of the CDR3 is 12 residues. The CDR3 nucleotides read TGTGCCAGCAGTACAGGGTTTTACGAGCAGTACTTC. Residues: CASSTGFYEQYF.

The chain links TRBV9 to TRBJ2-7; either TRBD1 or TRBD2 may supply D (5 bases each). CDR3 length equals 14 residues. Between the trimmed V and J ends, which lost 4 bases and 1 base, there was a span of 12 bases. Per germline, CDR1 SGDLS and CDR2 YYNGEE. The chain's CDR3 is CASSPAGTSYEQYF. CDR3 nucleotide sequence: TGTGCCAGCAGCCCGGCCGGGACGTCCTACGAGCAGTACTTC.

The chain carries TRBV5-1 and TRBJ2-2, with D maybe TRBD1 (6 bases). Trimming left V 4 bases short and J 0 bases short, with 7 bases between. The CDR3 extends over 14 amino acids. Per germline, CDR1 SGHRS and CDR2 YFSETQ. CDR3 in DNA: TGCGCCAGCAGCCCAGGGGCGAACACCGGGGAGCTGTTTTTT. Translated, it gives CASSPGANTGELFF.

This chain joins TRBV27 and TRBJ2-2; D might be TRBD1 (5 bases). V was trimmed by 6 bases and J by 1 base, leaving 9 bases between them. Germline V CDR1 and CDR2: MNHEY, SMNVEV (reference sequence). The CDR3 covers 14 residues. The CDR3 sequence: CASSPDMNTGELFF. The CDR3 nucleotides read TGTGCCAGCAGCCCGGACATGAACACCGGGGAGCTGTTTTTT.

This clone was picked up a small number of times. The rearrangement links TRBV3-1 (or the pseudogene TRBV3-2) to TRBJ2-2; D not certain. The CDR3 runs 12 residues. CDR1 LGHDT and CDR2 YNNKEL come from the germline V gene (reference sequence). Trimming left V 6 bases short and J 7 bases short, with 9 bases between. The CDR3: CASSPGVGELFF. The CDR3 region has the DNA TGTGCCAGCAGTCCGGGTGTCGGGGAGCTGTTTTTT.

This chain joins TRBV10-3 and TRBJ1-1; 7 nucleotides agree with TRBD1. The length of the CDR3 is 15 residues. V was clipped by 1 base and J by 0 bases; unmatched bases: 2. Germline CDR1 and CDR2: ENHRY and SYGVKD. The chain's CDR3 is CAISEWTGVNTEAFF. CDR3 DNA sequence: TGTGCCATCAGTGAGTGGACAGGCGTGAACACTGAAGCTTTCTTT.

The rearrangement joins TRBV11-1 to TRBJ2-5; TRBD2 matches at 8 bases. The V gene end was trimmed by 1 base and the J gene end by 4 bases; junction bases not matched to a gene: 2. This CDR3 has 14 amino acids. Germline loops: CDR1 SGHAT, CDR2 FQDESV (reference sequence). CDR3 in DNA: TGTGCCAGCAGCTTAGAGGCGGGGGGAGAGACCCAGTACTTC. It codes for CASSLEAGGETQYF.

Written as DNA, the CDR3 is TGTGCCAGTAGTACGATTTGGGGACAGCAAATGCAATCCCAGCATTTT. This gives the protein CASSTIWGQQMQSQHF. The chain employs TRBV19 and TRBJ1-5; 7 nucleotides line up with TRBD1. Trimming at V came to 4 bases and at J to 11 bases, leaving 17 bases not matched to a gene. CDR1 LNHDA and CDR2 SQIVND come from the germline V gene (reference sequence). The CDR3 runs 16 residues.

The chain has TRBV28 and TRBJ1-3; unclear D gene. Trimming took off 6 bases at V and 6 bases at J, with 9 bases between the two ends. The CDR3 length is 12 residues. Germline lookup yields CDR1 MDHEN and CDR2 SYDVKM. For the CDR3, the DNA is TGTGCCAGCAGAGCCGGTGTAAACACCATATATTTT. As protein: CASRAGVNTIYF.

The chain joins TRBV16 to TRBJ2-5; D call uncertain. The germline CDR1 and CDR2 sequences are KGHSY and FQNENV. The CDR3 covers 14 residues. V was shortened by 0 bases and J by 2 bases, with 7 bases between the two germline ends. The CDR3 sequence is CASSQSERQETQYF. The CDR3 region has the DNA TGTGCCAGCAGCCAATCGGAGAGGCAAGAGACCCAGTACTTC.

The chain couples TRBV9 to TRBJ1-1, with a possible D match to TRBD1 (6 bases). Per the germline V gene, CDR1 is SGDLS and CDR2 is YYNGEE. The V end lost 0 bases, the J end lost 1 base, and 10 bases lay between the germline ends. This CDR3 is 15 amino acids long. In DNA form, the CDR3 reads TGTGCCAGCAGCGTAGGCCACAGGGAGAACACTGAAGCTTTCTTT. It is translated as CASSVGHRENTEAFF.

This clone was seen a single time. This CDR3 is CASRGRGLSEAFF. In nucleotides, the CDR3 is TGTGCCAGCAGAGGCAGGGGGCTCTCTGAAGCTTTCTTT. The chain combines TRBV6-6 with TRBJ1-1, with 8 bases matching TRBD1. Germline CDR1 and CDR2: MNHNY and SVGAGI (reference sequence). J was trimmed by 6 bases and V by 6 bases; bases with no gene match: 6. The length of the CDR3 is 13 residues.

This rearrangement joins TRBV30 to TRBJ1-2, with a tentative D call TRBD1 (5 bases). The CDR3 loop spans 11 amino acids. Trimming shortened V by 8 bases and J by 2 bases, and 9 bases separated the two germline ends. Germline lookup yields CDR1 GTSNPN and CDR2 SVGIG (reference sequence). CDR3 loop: CARGYNYGYTF. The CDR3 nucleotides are TGTGCCCGGGGGTACAACTATGGCTACACCTTC.

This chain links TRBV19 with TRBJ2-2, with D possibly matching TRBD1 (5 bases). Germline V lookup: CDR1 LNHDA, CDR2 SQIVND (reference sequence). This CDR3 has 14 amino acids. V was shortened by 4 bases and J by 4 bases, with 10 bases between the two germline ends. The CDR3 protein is CASSNDRRTGELFF. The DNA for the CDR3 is TGTGCCAGTAGTAATGACAGACGCACCGGGGAGCTGTTTTTT. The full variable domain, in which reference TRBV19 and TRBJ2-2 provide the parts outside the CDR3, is DGGITQSPKYLFRKEGQNVTLSCEQNLNHDAMYWYRQDPGQGLRLIYYSQIVNDFQKGDIAEGYSVSREKKESFPLTVTSAQKNPTAFYLCASSNDRRTGELFFGEGSRLTVL.

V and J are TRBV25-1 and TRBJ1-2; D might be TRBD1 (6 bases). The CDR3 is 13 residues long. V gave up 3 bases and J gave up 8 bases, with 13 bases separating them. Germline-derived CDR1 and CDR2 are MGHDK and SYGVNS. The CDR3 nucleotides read TGTGCCAGCAGTGACCCCGGACAGACCGGCTACACCTTC. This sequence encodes CASSDPGQTGYTF.

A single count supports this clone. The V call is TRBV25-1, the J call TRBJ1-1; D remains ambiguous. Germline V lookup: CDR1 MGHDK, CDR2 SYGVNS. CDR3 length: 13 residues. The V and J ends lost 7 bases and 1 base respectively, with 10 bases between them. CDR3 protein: CASTMPGNTEAFF. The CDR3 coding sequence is TGTGCCAGCACTATGCCAGGGAACACTGAAGCTTTCTTT.